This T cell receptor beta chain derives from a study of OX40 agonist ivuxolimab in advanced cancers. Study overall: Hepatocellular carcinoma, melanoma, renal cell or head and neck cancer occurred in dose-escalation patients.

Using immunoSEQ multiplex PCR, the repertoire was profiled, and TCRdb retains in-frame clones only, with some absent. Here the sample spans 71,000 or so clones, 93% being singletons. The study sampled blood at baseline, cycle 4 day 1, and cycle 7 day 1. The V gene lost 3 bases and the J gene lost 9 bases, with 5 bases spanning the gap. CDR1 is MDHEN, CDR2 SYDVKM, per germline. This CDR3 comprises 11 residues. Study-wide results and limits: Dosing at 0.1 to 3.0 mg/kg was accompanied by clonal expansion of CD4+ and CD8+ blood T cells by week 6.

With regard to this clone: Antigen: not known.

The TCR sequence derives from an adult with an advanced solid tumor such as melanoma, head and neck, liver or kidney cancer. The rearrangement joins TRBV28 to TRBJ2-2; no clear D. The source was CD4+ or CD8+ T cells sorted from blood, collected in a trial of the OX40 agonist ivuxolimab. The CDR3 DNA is TGTGCCAGCAGTTTCCGTCGGGAGCTGTTTTTT. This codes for CASSFRRELFF. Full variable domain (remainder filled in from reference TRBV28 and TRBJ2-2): DVKVTQSSRYLVKRTGEKVFLECVQDMDHENMFWYRQDPGLGLRLIYFSYDVKMKEKGDIPEGYSVSREKKERFSLILESASTNQTSMYLCASSFRRELFFGEGSRLTVL.